The 28 T cell receptor beta chains reported below all come from one sample, sequenced in a study of identical twins. TCRdb recomputed calls from the 5' RACE reads with MiXCR, one row per CDR3 protein. The table includes approximately 250,000 distinct CDR3 sequences, over 5.5% detected once. The same sample was also used in a study of T cells expressing NK-cell markers.

The sequenced sample consisted of CD8+ T cells sorted from blood. The receptors were gathered from a woman under 30 in good health.

This clonotype occurred many times. The chain employs TRBV27 and TRBJ2-2; perhaps TRBD1 as D (5 bases). This CDR3 spans 15 amino acids. V shed 7 bases and J shed 7 bases, with 19 bases lying between them. The germline V gene has CDR1 MNHEY and CDR2 SMNVEV (reference sequence). The CDR3 loop is CASKGSAGSIGELFF. Here the CDR3 DNA reads TGTGCCAGCAAGGGCTCGGCAGGGTCTATCGGGGAGCTGTTTTTT.

In this sample, this clonotype turned up many times. The gene calls are TRBV9 and TRBJ2-7; 11 positions agree with TRBD1. CDR3 size: 16 residues. Germline CDR1 is SGDLS and CDR2 is YYNGEE. V shed 4 bases and J 2 bases; nucleotides not matched to a gene: 8. CDR3 protein: CASSPGPGQGAYEQYF. In DNA form, the CDR3 reads TGTGCCAGCAGCCCAGGCCCGGGACAGGGGGCCTACGAGCAGTACTTC.

This clonotype has only a few counts. The chain combines TRBV6-1 with TRBJ1-2; D possibly corresponds to TRBD1 (5 bases). This CDR3 spans 13 amino acids. V was pared by 8 bases and J by 4 bases, with 14 bases between. Germline loops: CDR1 MNHNS, CDR2 SASEGT. The CDR3, as DNA: TGTGCCAGCCGAGACGGACAAACCTATGGCTACACCTTC. Amino acid sequence: CASRDGQTYGYTF.

In this sample, this clonotype turned up many times. The rearrangement links TRBV29-1 to TRBJ2-7; D is unresolved. Germline-derived CDR1 and CDR2 are SQVTM and ANQGSEA. Trimming removed 5 bases from V and 3 bases from J, with 14 bases in between. The CDR3 covers 13 residues. In DNA, the CDR3 is TGCAGCGTTTACAGTGAAAGGAACTACGAGCAGTACTTC. The encoded protein is CSVYSERNYEQYF.

The chain recombines TRBV11-1 with TRBJ2-3, with a weak D call TRBD2 (6 bases). Per germline, CDR1 SGHAT and CDR2 FQDESV (reference sequence). This CDR3 spans 18 amino acids. The V end lost 2 bases, the J end lost 2 bases, and 20 bases lay between the germline ends. The CDR3 reads CASSLWSNGGFLTDTQYF. The CDR3 nucleotides read TGTGCCAGCAGCTTATGGTCGAACGGGGGTTTCCTCACAGATACGCAGTATTTT. Full variable domain (rest looked up from reference TRBV11-1 and TRBJ2-3): EAEVAQSPRYKITEKSQAVAFWCDPISGHATLYWYRQILGQGPELLVQFQDESVVDDSQLPKDRFSAERLKGVDSTLKIQPAELGDSAMYLCASSLWSNGGFLTDTQYFGPGTRLTVL.

This clonotype was counted between two and nine times. This chain connects TRBV3-1 to TRBJ2-1; 12 nucleotides align to TRBD2. The V gene's germline CDR1 is LGHDT and CDR2 YNNKEL (reference sequence). V gave up 3 bases and J gave up 6 bases; unmatched junction bases: 9. CDR3 size: 17 residues. The CDR3 spells CASSQDLLGLAGNEQFF. DNA of the CDR3: TGTGCCAGCAGCCAGGACCTGCTGGGACTAGCGGGCAATGAGCAGTTCTTC.

This clonotype was observed a handful of times. This CDR3 is CASSLTGGVSLRRGYTF. The CDR3, as DNA: TGTGCCAGCAGCTTAACAGGGGGCGTTTCTTTGAGAAGGGGCTACACCTTC. The chain joins TRBV5-8 to TRBJ1-2, with 9 bases lining up with TRBD1. Germline loops: CDR1 SGHTS, CDR2 YDEGEE. The CDR3 sequence is 17 residues long. The V segment lost 2 bases and the J segment 8 bases; nucleotides outside the gene matches: 16.

This clonotype was seen many times. The V gene is TRBV20-1, the J gene TRBJ1-1; 9 positions agree with TRBD1. This CDR3 has 12 amino acids. Looked up from germline, CDR1 is DFQATT and CDR2 is SNEGSKA (reference sequence). Trimming at V came to 7 bases and at J to 1 base, leaving 1 base not matched to a gene. CDR3 in amino acids: CSVDRGNTEAFF. The CDR3 DNA reads TGCAGTGTGGACAGGGGGAACACTGAAGCTTTCTTT.

This clonotype came up a few times. The chain employs TRBV6-1 and TRBJ1-1, with unresolved D. Germline V lookup: CDR1 MNHNS, CDR2 SASEGT. V dropped 6 bases and J dropped 5 bases, with 16 bases sitting between them. This CDR3 is built from 14 residues. CDR3 residues: CASRPLLLGTEAFF. The CDR3 bases are TGTGCCAGCAGACCTTTATTACTAGGGACTGAAGCTTTCTTT.

In its sample, this clonotype was seen many times. V is TRBV12-3 or TRBV12-4 and J is TRBJ2-1, with a possible D match to TRBD2 (5 bases). The CDR3 consists of 15 residues. V shed 7 bases and J shed 4 bases, with 17 bases lying between them. The CDR3 loop reads CASTPEGQGYNEQFF. The CDR3 DNA reads TGTGCCAGCACCCCCGAGGGTCAAGGGTACAATGAGCAGTTCTTC.

J is TRBJ2-2 and V is TRBV14; D call uncertain. Trimming pared 8 bases from V and 6 bases from J, leaving 10 bases between. The CDR3 totals 12 residues. CDR1 is SGHDN and CDR2 is FVKESK in the germline V gene. Written as DNA, the CDR3 is TGTGCCAGCGGACGGATAGCCGGGGAGCTGTTTTTT. The encoded protein is CASGRIAGELFF.

CDR3 loop: CASSSYRPNTGELFF. DNA of the CDR3: TGTGCCAGCAGTTCCTACAGACCGAACACCGGGGAGCTGTTTTTT. The chain recombines TRBV6-5 with TRBJ2-2, with D unresolved. The ends were cut back, 4 bases at V and 0 bases at J, with 9 bases in the middle. The V gene's germline CDR1 is MNHEY and CDR2 SVGAGI. CDR3 length: 15 amino acids.

The chain uses TRBV11-1 and TRBJ1-1; TRBD1 matches 7 bases. The CDR3 totals 15 residues. CDR1 and CDR2 from the germline V gene are SGHAT and FQDESV (reference sequence). Trimming removed 5 bases from V and 4 bases from J; junction bases left unmatched: 10. The CDR3 loop is CASSPSGTVFTEAFF. As DNA, the CDR3 is TGTGCCAGCAGCCCGAGTGGGACAGTTTTCACTGAAGCTTTCTTT.

The gene calls are TRBV11-2 and TRBJ2-3, with 7 bases identical to TRBD2. CDR3 length equals 16 residues. The germline gives CDR1 SGHAT, CDR2 FQNNGV. V gave up 6 bases and J gave up 2 bases; unmatched junction bases: 11. DNA of the CDR3: TGTGCCAGCAGGTCCCACAGCCGGGGGGTCACAGATACGCAGTATTTT. The encoded protein is CASRSHSRGVTDTQYF.

There are many counts of this clonotype. The rearrangement uses TRBV5-1 and TRBJ2-3; D is unresolved. This CDR3 is 12 amino acids long. The V gene lost 2 bases and the J gene lost 10 bases, with 11 bases spanning the gap. The V gene's germline CDR1 is SGHRS and CDR2 YFSETQ. CDR3 sequence: CASSFGPEPQYF. The CDR3, as DNA: TGCGCCAGCAGCTTCGGACCCGAGCCGCAGTATTTT.

This clonotype showed up just a few times. This sequence joins TRBV7-9 and TRBJ1-5; no clear D. Deletions cut 1 base from V and 1 base from J, with 2 bases between. This CDR3 region has 13 residues. Germline values: CDR1 SEHNR, CDR2 FQNEAQ (reference sequence). CDR3 sequence reads: CASSLESNQPQHF. CDR3 nucleotides: TGTGCCAGCAGCTTAGAGAGCAATCAGCCCCAGCATTTT.

The chain employs TRBV5-4 and TRBJ1-1; D is unclear. Per the germline V gene, CDR1 is SGHNT and CDR2 is YYREEE (reference sequence). V shed 1 base and J shed 0 bases, with 10 bases lying between them. This CDR3 contains 15 residues. The CDR3 DNA is TGTGCCAGCAGCTTGATTCAGGACCTGAACACTGAAGCTTTCTTT. The encoded protein is CASSLIQDLNTEAFF.

This clonotype was observed at least ten times. The V gene is TRBV7-9, the J gene TRBJ1-1, with D hard to call. In germline, CDR1 is SEHNR, CDR2 FQNEAQ (reference sequence). The CDR3 has 12 residues. The V and J ends lost 7 bases and 0 bases respectively, with 6 bases between them. CDR3 in DNA: TGTGCCAGCAAATTCGTGAACACTGAAGCTTTCTTT. Its protein is CASKFVNTEAFF.

This clonotype was counted ten times or more. The rearrangement links TRBV4-3 to TRBJ2-2, with D unresolved. Germline CDR1 reads LGHNA; CDR2 reads YSLEER. Trimming shortened V by 4 bases and J by 3 bases, and 9 bases separated the two germline ends. This CDR3 is built from 14 residues. CDR3: CASSLTEHTGELFF. CDR3 coding DNA: TGCGCCAGCAGCCTCACCGAGCACACCGGGGAGCTGTTTTTT.

This clonotype has at least ten counts. The chain has TRBV5-5 and TRBJ2-7; 7 nucleotides align to TRBD1. The V gene end was trimmed by 4 bases and the J gene end by 2 bases; junction bases not matched to a gene: 6. Germline V CDR1 and CDR2: SGHKS, YYEKEE (reference sequence). This CDR3 has 14 residues. CDR3 DNA: TGTGCCAGCAGCCCTGTGGACAGGCCCTACGAGCAGTACTTC. Translated, it gives CASSPVDRPYEQYF.

This clonotype has only a few counts. The chain has TRBV12-3 or TRBV12-4 and TRBJ2-5; no firm D call. V dropped 2 bases and J dropped 5 bases, with 6 bases sitting between them. CDR3 length equals 12 residues. The CDR3 DNA is TGTGCCAGCAGTTTATATGTGGAGACCCAGTACTTC. As protein: CASSLYVETQYF.

V gene TRBV20-1 combines with J gene TRBJ1-5; D perhaps matches TRBD1 (6 bases). V lost 0 bases to trimming and J lost 5 bases, with 23 bases between them. The germline V gene has CDR1 DFQATT and CDR2 SNEGSKA (reference sequence). There are 18 residues in the CDR3. The CDR3 loop reads CSARDRQGPLITHQPQHF. The CDR3 region has the DNA TGCAGTGCTAGAGATCGGCAGGGGCCCTTGATTACACATCAGCCCCAGCATTTT.

This clonotype has more than one count but fewer than ten. The chain joins TRBV6-1 to TRBJ1-6; D is unclear. Germline V gene sequence: CDR1 MNHNS, CDR2 SASEGT. This CDR3 has 14 residues. V was shortened by 7 bases and J by 10 bases, with 17 bases between the two germline ends. For the CDR3, the DNA is TGTGCCAGCAACCACCGGGTCCGTGACTCACCCCTCCACTTT. This sequence encodes CASNHRVRDSPLHF.

The V gene is TRBV20-1, the J gene TRBJ2-7, with a tentative D call TRBD2 (5 bases). V lost 1 base, J lost 2 bases, and 9 bases lay in between. Per the germline V gene, CDR1 is DFQATT and CDR2 is SNEGSKA (reference sequence). CDR3 length: 13 amino acids. CDR3: CSARGISAYEQYF. The CDR3 region has the DNA TGCAGTGCTAGAGGTATTAGCGCCTACGAGCAGTACTTC.

This chain connects TRBV3-1 to TRBJ2-7; D is unresolved. Between the trimmed V and J ends, which lost 1 base and 0 bases, there was a span of 4 bases. The CDR3 covers 13 residues. Germline V gives CDR1 LGHDT, CDR2 YNNKEL (reference sequence). The CDR3 nucleotides are TGTGCCAGCAGCCAAGGGGTCTCCTACGAGCAGTACTTC. Its translation: CASSQGVSYEQYF.

This clonotype was counted ten times or more. The V and J genes are TRBV10-3 and TRBJ2-7; 7 nucleotides line up with TRBD1. V lost 0 bases, J lost 4 bases, and 6 bases stayed unmatched. The CDR3 runs to 15 residues. The germline CDR1 and CDR2 sequences are ENHRY and SYGVKD. The CDR3 is CAISESTGTAYEQYF. CDR3 bases: TGTGCCATCAGTGAGTCGACCGGGACAGCTTACGAGCAGTACTTC.

This clonotype occurred many times. The CDR3 DNA is TGTGCCAGCAGCTCTCCTAAATCAGGGGGTGACACTGAAGCTTTCTTT. Encoded protein: CASSSPKSGGDTEAFF. This chain uses TRBV9 with TRBJ1-1, with 7 bases aligning to TRBD1. Unmatched junction bases numbered 12, after V lost 4 bases and J lost 3 bases. The CDR3 contains 16 residues. Germline V lookup: CDR1 SGDLS, CDR2 YYNGEE.

This clonotype was seen only a few times. This chain uses TRBV15 with TRBJ2-1; 15 bases fit TRBD2. V dropped 6 bases and J dropped 2; count of bases not matched to a gene: 14. The CDR3 is made up of 20 amino acids. Germline CDR1 and CDR2: LNHNV and YYDKDF (reference sequence). The CDR3 sequence is CATSRFNWTSGRAAYNEQFF. CDR3 nucleotides: TGTGCCACCAGTAGATTCAATTGGACTAGCGGGAGGGCGGCCTACAATGAGCAGTTCTTC. Looking up the rest from reference TRBV15 and TRBJ2-1 gives the full variable domain: DAMVIQNPRYQVTQFGKPVTLSCSQTLNHNVMYWYQQKSSQAPKLLFHYYDKDFNNEADTPDNFQSRRPNTSFCFLDIRSPGLGDTAMYLCATSRFNWTSGRAAYNEQFFGPGTRLTVL.